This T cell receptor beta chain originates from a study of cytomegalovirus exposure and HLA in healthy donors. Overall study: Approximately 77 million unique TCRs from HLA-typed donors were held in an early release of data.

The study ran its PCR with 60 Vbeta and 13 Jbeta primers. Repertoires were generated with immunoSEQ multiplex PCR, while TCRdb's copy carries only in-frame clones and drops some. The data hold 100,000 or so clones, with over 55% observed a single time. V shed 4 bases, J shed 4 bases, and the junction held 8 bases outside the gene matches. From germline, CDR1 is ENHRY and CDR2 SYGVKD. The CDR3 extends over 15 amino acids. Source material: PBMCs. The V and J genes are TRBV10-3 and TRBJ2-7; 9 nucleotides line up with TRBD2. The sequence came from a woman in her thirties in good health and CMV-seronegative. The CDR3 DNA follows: TGTGCCATCAGTGGGGGAGCTAGCGGGGTGTACGAGCAGTACTTC. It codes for CAISGGASGVYEQYF.